This T cell receptor beta chain originates from a study of T-cell reconstitution after alpha-beta-depleted transplantation in children. Study conclusions and caveats: Surviving recipient cells, namely T cells and thymic progenitors, were the source of high day-60 TCRbeta diversity in some patients.

The table lists this clonotype with a few counts. Its cognate antigen is unknown. The CDR3 extends over 14 amino acids. The V gene's germline CDR1 is SGHKS and CDR2 YYEKEE (reference sequence). Trimming cost V 1 base and J 4 bases, with 6 bases left between them. Researchers prepared the TCRbeta library using unique molecular identifiers, the study reports. Via MiXCR, TCRdb re-called the PCR reads, giving one row per CDR3 protein. The repertoire holds hundreds of thousands of distinct CDR3 sequences, with roughly 15% as singletons. The clonotype was recovered from a boy in the first two years of life who had a stem cell transplant for Wiskott-Aldrich syndrome, so the T cells may come from the graft donor. Sequenced material: PBMCs, mostly from graft donor cells, taken 360 days after TCRalphabeta/CD19-depleted stem cell transplant. The chain combines TRBV5-5 with TRBJ1-6; no clear D gene. The CDR3 sequence is CASSLTVYNSPLHF. The CDR3, as DNA: TGTGCCAGCAGCTTGACAGTTTATAATTCACCCCTCCACTTT. The entire variable domain, with the rest obtained from reference TRBV5-5 and TRBJ1-6, is as follows: DAGVTQSPTHLIKTRGQQVTLRCSPISGHKSVSWYQQVLGQGPQFIFQYYEKEERGRGNFPDRFSARQFPNYSSELNVNALLLGDSALYLCASSLTVYNSPLHFGNGTRLTVT.